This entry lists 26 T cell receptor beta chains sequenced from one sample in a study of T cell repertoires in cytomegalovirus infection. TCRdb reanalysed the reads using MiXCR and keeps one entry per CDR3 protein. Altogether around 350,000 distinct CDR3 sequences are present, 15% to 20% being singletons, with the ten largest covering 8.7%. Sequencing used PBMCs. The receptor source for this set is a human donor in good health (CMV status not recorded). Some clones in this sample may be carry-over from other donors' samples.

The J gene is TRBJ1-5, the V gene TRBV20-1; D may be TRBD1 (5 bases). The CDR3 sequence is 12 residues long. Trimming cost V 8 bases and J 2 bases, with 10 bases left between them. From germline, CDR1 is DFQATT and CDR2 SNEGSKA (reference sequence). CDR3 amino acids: CSTQGGNQPQHF. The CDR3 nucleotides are TGCAGTACGCAGGGAGGCAATCAGCCCCAGCATTTT.

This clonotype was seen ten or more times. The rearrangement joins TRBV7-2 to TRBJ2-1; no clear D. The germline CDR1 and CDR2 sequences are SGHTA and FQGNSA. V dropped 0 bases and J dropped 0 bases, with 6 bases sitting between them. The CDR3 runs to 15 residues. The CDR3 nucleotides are TGTGCCAGCAGCTTAGCTTTCCGCTCCTACAATGAGCAGTTCTTC. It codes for CASSLAFRSYNEQFF. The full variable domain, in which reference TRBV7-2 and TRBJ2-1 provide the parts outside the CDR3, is GAGVSQSPSNKVTEKGKDVELRCDPISGHTALYWYRQSLGQGLEFLIYFQGNSAPDKSGLPSDRFSAERTGGSVSTLTIQRTQQEDSAVYLCASSLAFRSYNEQFFGPGTRLTVL.

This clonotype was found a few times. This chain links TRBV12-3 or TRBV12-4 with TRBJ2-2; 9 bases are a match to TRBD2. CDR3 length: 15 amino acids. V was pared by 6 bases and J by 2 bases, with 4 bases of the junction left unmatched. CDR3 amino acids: CASSPGTSNTGELFF. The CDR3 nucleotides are TGTGCCAGCAGCCCGGGGACTAGCAACACCGGGGAGCTGTTTTTT.

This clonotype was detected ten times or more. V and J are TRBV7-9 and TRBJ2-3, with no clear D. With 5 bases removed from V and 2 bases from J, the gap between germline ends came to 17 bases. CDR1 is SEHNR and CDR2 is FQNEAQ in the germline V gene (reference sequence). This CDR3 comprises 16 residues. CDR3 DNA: TGTGCCAGCAGCCTCGACGGGCGCGAAGACACAGATACGCAGTATTTT. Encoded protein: CASSLDGREDTDTQYF.

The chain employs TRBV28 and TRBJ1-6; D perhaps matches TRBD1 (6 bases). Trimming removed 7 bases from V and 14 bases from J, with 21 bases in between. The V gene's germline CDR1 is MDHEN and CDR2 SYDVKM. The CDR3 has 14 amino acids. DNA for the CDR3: TGTGCCAGCATCGAAGGGGCAGGGGCAGGGGCCCTCCACTTT. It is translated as CASIEGAGAGALHF.

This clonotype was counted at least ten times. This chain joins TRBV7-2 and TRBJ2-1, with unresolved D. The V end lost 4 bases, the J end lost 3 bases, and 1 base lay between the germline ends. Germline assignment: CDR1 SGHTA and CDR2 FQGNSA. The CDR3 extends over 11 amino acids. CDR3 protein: CASSYYNEQFF. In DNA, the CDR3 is TGTGCCAGCAGCTACTACAATGAGCAGTTCTTC.

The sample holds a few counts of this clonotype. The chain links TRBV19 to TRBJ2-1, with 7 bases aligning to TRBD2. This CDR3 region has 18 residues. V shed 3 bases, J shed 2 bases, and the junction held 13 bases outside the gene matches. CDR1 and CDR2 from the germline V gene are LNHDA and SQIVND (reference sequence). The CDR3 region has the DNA TGTGCCAGTAGTATCGGGACTATTAAGCGGAGGACCTACAATGAGCAGTTCTTC. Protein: CASSIGTIKRRTYNEQFF.

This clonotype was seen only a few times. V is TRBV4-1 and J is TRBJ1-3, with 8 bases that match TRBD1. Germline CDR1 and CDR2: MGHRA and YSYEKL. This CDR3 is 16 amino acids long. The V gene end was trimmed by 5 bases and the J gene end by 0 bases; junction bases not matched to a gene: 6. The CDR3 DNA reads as TGCGCCAGCAGCTCAGGGGGCCGAAACTCTGGAAACACCATATATTTT. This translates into CASSSGGRNSGNTIYF.

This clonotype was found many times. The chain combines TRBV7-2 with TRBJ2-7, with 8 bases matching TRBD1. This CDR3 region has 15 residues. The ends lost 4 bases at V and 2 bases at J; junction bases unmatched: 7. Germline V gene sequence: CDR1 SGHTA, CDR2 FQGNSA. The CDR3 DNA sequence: TGTGCCAGCAGCTCCCGGACAGGGTCTACCTACGAGCAGTACTTC. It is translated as CASSSRTGSTYEQYF.

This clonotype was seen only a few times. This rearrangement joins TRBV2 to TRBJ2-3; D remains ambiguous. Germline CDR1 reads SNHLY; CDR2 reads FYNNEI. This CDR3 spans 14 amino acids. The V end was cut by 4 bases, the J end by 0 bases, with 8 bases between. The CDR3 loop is CASSAIASTDTQYF. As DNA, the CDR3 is TGTGCCAGCAGTGCGATAGCTAGCACAGATACGCAGTATTTT.

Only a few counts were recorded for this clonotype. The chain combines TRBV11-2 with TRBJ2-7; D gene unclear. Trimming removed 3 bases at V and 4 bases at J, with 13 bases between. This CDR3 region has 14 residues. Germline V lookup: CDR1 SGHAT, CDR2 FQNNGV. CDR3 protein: CASSLNFRIYEQYF. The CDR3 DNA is TGTGCCAGCAGCTTGAATTTCAGGATTTACGAGCAGTACTTC.

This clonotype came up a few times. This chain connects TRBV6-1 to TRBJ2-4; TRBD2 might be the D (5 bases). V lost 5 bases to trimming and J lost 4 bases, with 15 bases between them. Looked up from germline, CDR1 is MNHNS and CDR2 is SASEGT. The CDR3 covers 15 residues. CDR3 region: CASSPEAELKNIQYF. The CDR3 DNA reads TGTGCCAGCAGTCCGGAAGCGGAGTTAAAAAACATTCAGTACTTC.

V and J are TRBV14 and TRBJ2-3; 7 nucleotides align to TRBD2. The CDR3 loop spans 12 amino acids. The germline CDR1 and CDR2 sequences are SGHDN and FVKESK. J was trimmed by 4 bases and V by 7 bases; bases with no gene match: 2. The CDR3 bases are TGTGCCAGCATCGCGGGGGCAGATACGCAGTATTTT. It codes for CASIAGADTQYF.

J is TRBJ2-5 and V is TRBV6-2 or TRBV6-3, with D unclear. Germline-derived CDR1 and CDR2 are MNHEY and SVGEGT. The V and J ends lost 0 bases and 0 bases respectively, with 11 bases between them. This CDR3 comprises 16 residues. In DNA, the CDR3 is TGTGCCAGCAGTTACTCGAAGGCCACGTACCAAGAGACCCAGTACTTC. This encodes CASSYSKATYQETQYF.

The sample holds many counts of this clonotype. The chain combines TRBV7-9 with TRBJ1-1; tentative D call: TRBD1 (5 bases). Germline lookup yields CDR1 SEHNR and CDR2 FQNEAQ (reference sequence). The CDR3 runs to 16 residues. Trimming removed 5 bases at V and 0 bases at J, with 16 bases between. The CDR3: CASSPSTTDMNTEAFF. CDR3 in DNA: TGTGCCAGCAGCCCTAGTACGACAGATATGAACACTGAAGCTTTCTTT.

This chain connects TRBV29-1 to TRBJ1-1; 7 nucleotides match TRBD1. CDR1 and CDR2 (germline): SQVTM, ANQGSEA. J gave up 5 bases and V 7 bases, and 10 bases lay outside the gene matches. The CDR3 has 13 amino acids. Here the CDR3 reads CSGLQGGRTEAFF. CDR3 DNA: TGCAGCGGACTGCAGGGGGGGAGGACTGAAGCTTTCTTT.

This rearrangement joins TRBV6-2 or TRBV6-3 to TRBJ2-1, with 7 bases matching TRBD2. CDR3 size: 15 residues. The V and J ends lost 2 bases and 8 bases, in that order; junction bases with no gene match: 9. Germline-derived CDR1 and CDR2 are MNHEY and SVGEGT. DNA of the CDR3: TGTGCCAGCAGTTACCCCGGACTAGGTATCGATGAGCAGTTCTTC. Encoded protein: CASSYPGLGIDEQFF.

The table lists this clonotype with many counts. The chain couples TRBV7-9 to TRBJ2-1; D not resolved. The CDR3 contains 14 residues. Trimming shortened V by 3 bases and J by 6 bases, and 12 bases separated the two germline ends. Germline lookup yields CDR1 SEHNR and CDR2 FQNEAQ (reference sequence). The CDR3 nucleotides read TGTGCCAGCAGCTTTTCCGCTGAGGCCAATGAGCAGTTCTTC. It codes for CASSFSAEANEQFF.

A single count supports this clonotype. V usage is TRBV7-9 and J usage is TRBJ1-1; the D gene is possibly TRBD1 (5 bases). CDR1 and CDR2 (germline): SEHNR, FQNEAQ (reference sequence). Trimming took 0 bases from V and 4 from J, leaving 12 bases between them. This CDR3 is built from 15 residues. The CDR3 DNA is TGTGCCAGCAGCTTAGCTCTCCCCGGGGCCACTGAAGCTTTCTTT. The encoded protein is CASSLALPGATEAFF.

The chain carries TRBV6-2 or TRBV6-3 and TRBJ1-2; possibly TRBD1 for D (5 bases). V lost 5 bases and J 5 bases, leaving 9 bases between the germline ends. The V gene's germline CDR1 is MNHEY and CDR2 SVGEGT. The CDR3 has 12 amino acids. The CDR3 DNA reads TGTGCCAGCAGTGGACACCTTTATGGCTACACCTTC. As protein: CASSGHLYGYTF.

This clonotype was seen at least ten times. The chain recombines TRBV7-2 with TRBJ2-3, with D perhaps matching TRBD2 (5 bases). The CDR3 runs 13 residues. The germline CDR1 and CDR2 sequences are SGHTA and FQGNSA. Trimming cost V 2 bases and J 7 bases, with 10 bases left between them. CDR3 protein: CASSLNSVYTQYF. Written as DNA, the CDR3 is TGTGCCAGCAGCTTAAATAGCGTGTATACGCAGTATTTT. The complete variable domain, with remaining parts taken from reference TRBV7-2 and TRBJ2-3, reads GAGVSQSPSNKVTEKGKDVELRCDPISGHTALYWYRQSLGQGLEFLIYFQGNSAPDKSGLPSDRFSAERTGGSVSTLTIQRTQQEDSAVYLCASSLNSVYTQYFGPGTRLTVL.

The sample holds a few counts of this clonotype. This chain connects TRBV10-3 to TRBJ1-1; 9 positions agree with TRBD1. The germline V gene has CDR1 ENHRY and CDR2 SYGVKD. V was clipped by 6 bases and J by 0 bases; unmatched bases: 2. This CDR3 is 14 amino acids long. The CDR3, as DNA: TGTGCCATCAGGGGACAGGGAGTGAACACTGAAGCTTTCTTT. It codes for CAIRGQGVNTEAFF.

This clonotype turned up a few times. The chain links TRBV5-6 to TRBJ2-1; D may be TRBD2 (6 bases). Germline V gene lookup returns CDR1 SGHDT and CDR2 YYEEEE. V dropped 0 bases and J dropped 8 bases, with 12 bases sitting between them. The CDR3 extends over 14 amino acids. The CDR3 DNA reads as TGTGCCAGCAGCTTGGGGGACTTATCCGATGAGCAGTTCTTC. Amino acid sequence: CASSLGDLSDEQFF.

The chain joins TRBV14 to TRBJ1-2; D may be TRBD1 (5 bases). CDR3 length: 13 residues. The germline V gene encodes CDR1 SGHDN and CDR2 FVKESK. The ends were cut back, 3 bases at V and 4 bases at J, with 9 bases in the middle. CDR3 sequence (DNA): TGTGCCAGCAGCCAGGGGCTCCGCTATGGCTACACCTTC. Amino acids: CASSQGLRYGYTF.

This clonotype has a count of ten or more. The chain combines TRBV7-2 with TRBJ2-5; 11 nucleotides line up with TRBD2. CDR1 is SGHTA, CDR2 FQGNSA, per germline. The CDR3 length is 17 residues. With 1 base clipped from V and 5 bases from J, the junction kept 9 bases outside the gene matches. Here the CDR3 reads CASSLVAGGPLGETQYF. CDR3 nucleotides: TGTGCCAGCAGCTTAGTAGCGGGAGGGCCACTTGGGGAGACCCAGTACTTC.

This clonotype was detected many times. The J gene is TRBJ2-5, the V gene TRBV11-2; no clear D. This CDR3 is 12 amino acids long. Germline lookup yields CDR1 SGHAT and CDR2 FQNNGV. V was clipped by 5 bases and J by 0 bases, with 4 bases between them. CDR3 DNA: TGTGCCAGCAGCCGCCACCAAGAGACCCAGTACTTC. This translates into CASSRHQETQYF.